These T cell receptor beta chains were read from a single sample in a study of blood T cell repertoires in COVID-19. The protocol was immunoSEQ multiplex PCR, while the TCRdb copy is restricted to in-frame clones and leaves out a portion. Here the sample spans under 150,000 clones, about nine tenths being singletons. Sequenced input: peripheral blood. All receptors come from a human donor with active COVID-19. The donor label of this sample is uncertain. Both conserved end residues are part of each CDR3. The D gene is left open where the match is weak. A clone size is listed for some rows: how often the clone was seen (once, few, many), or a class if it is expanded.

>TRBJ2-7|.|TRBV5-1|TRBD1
TGCGCCAGCAGCGGGAGAATACGGGACAGGGGCTCCTACGAGCAGTACTTC
CASSGRIRDRGSYEQYF
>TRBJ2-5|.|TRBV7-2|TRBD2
TGTGCCAGCAGCCAACGACTAGCGGGGATCCAAGAGACCCAGTACTTC
CASSQRLAGIQETQYF
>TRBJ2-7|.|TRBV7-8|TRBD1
TGTGCCAGCAGCTCAATTGCCGGGACAGGGGGCTACGAGCAGTACTTC
CASSSIAGTGGYEQYF
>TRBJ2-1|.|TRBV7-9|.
TGTGCCAGCAGCTTAGCAGGGGGACCGATGAATGAGCAGTTCTTC
CASSLAGGPMNEQFF
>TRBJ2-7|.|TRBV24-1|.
TGTGCCACCAGTGACCCGGGACTCCCCGAGCAGTACTTC
CATSDPGLPEQYF
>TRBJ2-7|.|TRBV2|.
TGTGCCAGCAGTGATGGGGGGGGGCCCCGGTACGAGCAGTACTTC
CASSDGGGPRYEQYF
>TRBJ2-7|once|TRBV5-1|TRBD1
TGCGCCAGCAGGGGACAGCTGGGGCCCTACGAGCAGTACTTC
CASRGQLGPYEQYF
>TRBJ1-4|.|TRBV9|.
TGTGCCAGCAGCGCGGAGGGGACAACTAATGAAAAACTGTTTTTT
CASSAEGTTNEKLFF
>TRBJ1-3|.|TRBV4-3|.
TGCGCCAGCAGCCAACATGAACAGAGCTCTGGAAACACCATATATTTT
CASSQHEQSSGNTIYF
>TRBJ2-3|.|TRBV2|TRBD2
TGTGCCAGCAGGCTTCTCGGGGGGGTGCCAGATACGCAGTATTTT
CASRLLGGVPDTQYF
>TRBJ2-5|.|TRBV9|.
TGTGCCAGCAGCGTACAGCTGGGGGCACGTGAGACCCAGTACTTC
CASSVQLGARETQYF
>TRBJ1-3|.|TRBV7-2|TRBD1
TGTGCCAGCAGCCCCTGGACAGGGGCGAACACCATATATTTT
CASSPWTGANTIYF
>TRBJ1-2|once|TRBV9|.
TGTGCCAGCAGTGCTGACTCATTGGGCTATGGCTACACCTTC
CASSADSLGYGYTF
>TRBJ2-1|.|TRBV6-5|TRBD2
TGTGCCAGCAGGGGCCTAGCGGGGGAGTACAATGAGCAGTTCTTC
CASRGLAGEYNEQFF
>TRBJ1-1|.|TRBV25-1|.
TGTGCCAGCAGTGATGTGGGGCGCGGCACTGAAGCTTTCTTT
CASSDVGRGTEAFF